This T cell receptor beta chain was identified during a study of blood T cell repertoires in COVID-19. Study summary: The United States, Italy and Spain provided the acute and convalescent COVID-19 samples. Sources were T cells, B-cell-depleted T cells, or PBMCs; the material itself was cDNA or gDNA.

This clone was recorded once. Some clones are missing from TCRdb's copy, which holds only in-frame ones; the method was immunoSEQ multiplex PCR. The sample includes around 300,000 clones, around nine tenths of them seen just once. The CDR3 is 12 amino acids. Between the trimmed V and J ends, which lost 6 bases and 6 bases, there was a span of 8 bases. This clonotype was obtained from a woman aged 70 to 79 with COVID-19, enrolled during active disease. The genes are TRBV12-3 or TRBV12-4 and TRBJ2-2; D gene ambiguous. Sequencing input: peripheral blood. The CDR3 loop reads CASRVQAGELFF. For the CDR3, the DNA is TGTGCCAGCAGGGTTCAGGCCGGGGAGCTGTTTTTT.